This TCR beta chain was documented in a study of T cell responses to AZD1222 COVID-19 vaccine. Regarding the study as a whole: Close to half of all spike-specific TCRs reportedly target regions of the variants that are unmutated. Clonal diversity was possibly underestimated, and white British individuals and females predominated among donors. Only 5 or 6 AZD1222 recipients tested seropositive at baseline.

Points on this clone: Its antigen remains unidentified.

Method: immunoSEQ multiplex PCR; TCRdb's copy keeps in-frame clones and lacks some. Of under 150,000 clones listed, about 92% are singletons. In germline, CDR1 is MNHEY, CDR2 SMNVEV (reference sequence). The V end was cut by 3 bases, the J end by 3 bases, with 15 bases between. The CDR3 is made up of 15 amino acids. The material was peripheral blood, obtained on day 0 of AZD1222 vaccination. The sequence was obtained from an adult in good health. The V and J genes are TRBV27 and TRBJ2-7, with D perhaps matching TRBD2 (6 bases). The DNA for the CDR3 is TGTGCCAGCAGTTTTGGGGGGAGTGGAAACTACGAGCAGTACTTC. Translation gives CASSFGGSGNYEQYF.